The 2 T cell receptor beta chains below come from one sample, sequenced in a study of shared clonotypes between healthy human individuals. Assay used: immunoSEQ multiplex PCR; TCRdb lists only in-frame clones, some missing. The table shows about 680,000 clones, with roughly 78% occurring only once. Sequencing input: memory CD4+ T cells sorted from blood. Documented subset: CD45RA-negative fraction. Receptor source: a woman in her 30s in good health.

This rearrangement joins TRBV6-5 to TRBJ1-1; the D is unclear. The CDR3 runs to 11 residues. The germline gives CDR1 MNHEY, CDR2 SVGAGI. The germline V and J ends were trimmed by 6 bases and 5 bases, with 7 bases remaining between them. The CDR3: CASRRGTEAFF. The CDR3 DNA follows: TGTGCCAGCAGACGGGGAACTGAAGCTTTCTTT.

About this clone itself: This sample includes further DNA sequences coding for the same CDR3. The chain uses TRBV15 and TRBJ2-7; D gene unclear. The ends were cut back, 0 bases at V and 3 bases at J, with 3 bases in the middle. This CDR3 has 12 residues. Germline V gives CDR1 LNHNV, CDR2 YYDKDF (reference sequence). The CDR3 DNA reads TGTGCCACCAGCAGAGATTTCTACGAGCAGTACTTC. The encoded protein is CATSRDFYEQYF. The complete variable domain, with remaining parts taken from reference TRBV15 and TRBJ2-7, reads DAMVIQNPRYQVTQFGKPVTLSCSQTLNHNVMYWYQQKSSQAPKLLFHYYDKDFNNEADTPDNFQSRRPNTSFCFLDIRSPGLGDTAMYLCATSRDFYEQYFGPGTRLTVT.